This T cell receptor beta chain was documented in a study of control samples from healthy donors and cancer patients. The assay was immunoSEQ multiplex PCR, and TCRdb's table has in-frame clones only and misses some. The sample has under 70,000 clones; around 90% are singletons. CDR3 length: 15 amino acids. Trimming at V came to 4 bases and at J to 7 bases, leaving 8 bases not matched to a gene. Germline CDR1 reads SGHNT; CDR2 reads YYREEE (reference sequence). The chain employs TRBV5-4 and TRBJ1-6; the match to TRBD1 covers 7 bases. The clonotype comes from a man aged 50-59 years in good health. Sample: blood. DNA for the CDR3: TGTGCCAGCAGCCTAGAGGGACAGCTAAATTCACCCCTCCACTTT. The encoded protein is CASSLEGQLNSPLHF.